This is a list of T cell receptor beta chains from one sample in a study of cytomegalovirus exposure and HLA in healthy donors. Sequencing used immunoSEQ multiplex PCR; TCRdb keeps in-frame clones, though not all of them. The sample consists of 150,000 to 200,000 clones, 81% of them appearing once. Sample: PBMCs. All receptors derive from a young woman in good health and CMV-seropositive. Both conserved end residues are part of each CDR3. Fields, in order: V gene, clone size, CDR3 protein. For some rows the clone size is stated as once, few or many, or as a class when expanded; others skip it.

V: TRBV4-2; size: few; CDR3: CASSPPGSLTLAKNIQYF
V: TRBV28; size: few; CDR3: CASSSRAGQNIQYF
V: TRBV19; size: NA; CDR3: CAASRRLAGGETQYF
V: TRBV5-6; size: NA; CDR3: CASSLVDKGNYEQYF
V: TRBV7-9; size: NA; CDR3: CASSPTQTDARDGYTF
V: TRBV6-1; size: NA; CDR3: CASSEHGGASYNEQFF
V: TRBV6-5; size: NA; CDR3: CASTQTRTSGNTIYF
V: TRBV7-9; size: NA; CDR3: CASRGGATTGEQYF
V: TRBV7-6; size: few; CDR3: CASSSLAGVTDTQYF
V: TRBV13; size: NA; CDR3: CASRGQGPSYEQYF
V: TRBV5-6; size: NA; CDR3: CASSWGTASYEQYF
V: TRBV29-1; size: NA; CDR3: CSAEANRVMNTEAFF
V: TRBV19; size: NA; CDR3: CASTPRQGPGEKLFF
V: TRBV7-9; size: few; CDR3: CASSPGGENEQFF
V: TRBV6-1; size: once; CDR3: CASSPLAGANNEQFF
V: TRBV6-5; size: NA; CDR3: CASSQQGSRGYTF
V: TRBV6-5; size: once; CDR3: CASSTGTAQETQYF
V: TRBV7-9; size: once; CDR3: CASSPQDSGYTF
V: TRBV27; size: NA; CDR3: CASSLSGGGAGEQFF
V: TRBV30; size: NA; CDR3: CAWSVGSGELFF
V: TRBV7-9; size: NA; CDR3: CASSLLSRTSGGAYNEQFF
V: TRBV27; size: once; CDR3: CASSLHSDRDYEQYF
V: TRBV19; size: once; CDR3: CASSIDPTGGGWDQPQHF
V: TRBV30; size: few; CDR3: CAWSEETDGEQYF